Listed below are T cell receptor beta chains from one sample, sequenced in a study of cytomegalovirus exposure and HLA in healthy donors. Using immunoSEQ multiplex PCR, the repertoire was profiled, and TCRdb retains in-frame clones only, with some absent. The sample lists about 150,000 clones, about four fifths seen once, with about 6.7% in the top ten. Sequenced material: PBMCs. The receptors come from a man aged 45 to 65 in good health and CMV-seropositive. Both conserved end residues are part of each CDR3. The order of the fields is J gene, clone size, D gene, V gene, CDR3 DNA, CDR3 protein. The D gene is left open where the match is weak. Expanded clones get a size class; other rows say once, few or many, or leave the size out.

TRBJ2-7	-	-	TRBV5-4	TGTGCCAGCAGCTCCGCTAACTCCTACGAGCAGTACTTC	CASSSANSYEQYF
TRBJ2-5	-	TRBD2	TRBV5-4	TGTGCCAGCAGCACCCTTAGCGGGAAAGAGACCCAGTACTTC	CASSTLSGKETQYF
TRBJ2-7	-	TRBD1	TRBV2	TGTGCCAGCATCCAGGACAGGGGTTCCTACGAGCAGTACTTC	CASIQDRGSYEQYF
TRBJ2-7	-	TRBD1	TRBV5-1	TGCGCCAGCAGCCGAGGGACAGGGTACTACGAGCAGTACTTC	CASSRGTGYYEQYF
TRBJ1-1	-	-	TRBV28	TGTGCCAGCAGTTTACAGGGGAGGGAGGCTTTCTTT	CASSLQGREAFF
TRBJ2-1	-	TRBD2	TRBV2	TGTGCCAGCAGTGACAGCGGGAGGGCCTACAATGAGCAGTTCTTC	CASSDSGRAYNEQFF
TRBJ2-3	-	-	TRBV5-8	TGTGCCAGCAGCTTGATAACGGGAGTCTTCACAGATACGCAGTATTTT	CASSLITGVFTDTQYF
TRBJ1-2	-	TRBD1	TRBV27	TGTGCCAGCAGTGCACCGGGACAGGGTTTCGAAGGCTACACCTTC	CASSAPGQGFEGYTF
TRBJ2-7	few	TRBD2	TRBV6-5	TGTGCCAGCAGTTCCCTGACTAGCGGGCAAGCCTACGAGCAGTACTTC	CASSSLTSGQAYEQYF
TRBJ2-3	-	-	TRBV29-1	TGCAGCGTTGACCGCCGAGGAGGAGATACGCAGTATTTT	CSVDRRGGDTQYF